One and the same sample provided the 9 T cell receptor beta chains below, sequenced in a study of blood T cell repertoires in COVID-19. Using immunoSEQ multiplex PCR, the repertoire was profiled, and TCRdb retains in-frame clones only, with some absent. The data show approximately 230,000 clones, about 90% seen once. The sample consisted of peripheral blood. The source is a man younger than 35 with active or convalescent COVID-19.

This chain uses TRBV10-3 with TRBJ1-2, with TRBD1 identical over 7 bases. The CDR3 totals 13 residues. V lost 6 bases to trimming and J lost 3 bases; unmatched junction nucleotides: 4. Looked up from germline, CDR1 is ENHRY and CDR2 is SYGVKD. The CDR3 DNA reads TGTGCCATCAGCCGGGACAGCTACTATGGCTACACCTTC. It codes for CAISRDSYYGYTF.

This chain links TRBV5-1 with TRBJ2-1, with 8 nucleotides matching TRBD2. Trimming at V came to 3 bases and at J to 2 bases, leaving 7 bases not matched to a gene. This CDR3 comprises 16 residues. Germline V gene sequence: CDR1 SGHRS, CDR2 YFSETQ. CDR3 nucleotide sequence: TGCGCCAGCAGCTCCACGACTAGCGCAGCCTACAATGAGCAGTTCTTC. It specifies CASSSTTSAAYNEQFF.

The chain employs TRBV5-1 and TRBJ2-5, with D possibly TRBD1 on 6 matching bases. The CDR3 sequence is 15 residues long. Trimming removed 4 bases at V and 2 bases at J, with 15 bases between. The germline CDR1 and CDR2 sequences are SGHRS and YFSETQ. CDR3 region: CASSPEPGQQETQYF. The CDR3 DNA follows: TGCGCCAGCAGCCCGGAGCCGGGACAACAAGAGACCCAGTACTTC.

The chain recombines TRBV18 with TRBJ2-1; TRBD2 agrees at 8 bases. J gave up 3 bases and V 2 bases, and 3 bases lay outside the gene matches. This CDR3 has 15 residues. Germline CDR1 KGHSH, CDR2 LQKENI. This CDR3 is CASSPGGRFYNEQFF. For the CDR3, the DNA is TGTGCCAGCTCACCAGGCGGGAGGTTCTACAATGAGCAGTTCTTC.

J is TRBJ2-2 and V is TRBV27; D is undetermined. Between the trimmed V and J ends, which lost 11 bases and 4 bases, there was a span of 11 bases. This CDR3 is 12 amino acids long. Germline V gives CDR1 MNHEY, CDR2 SMNVEV (reference sequence). CDR3 nucleotides: TGTGCCTCGGTATCCTTCACCGGGGAGCTGTTTTTT. Protein product: CASVSFTGELFF.

The V call is TRBV18, the J call TRBJ1-2; TRBD1 is a possible D gene (5 bases). CDR1 is KGHSH, CDR2 LQKENI, per germline. Deletions cut 3 bases from V and 6 bases from J, with 17 bases between. CDR3 size: 15 residues. The CDR3 coding sequence is TGTGCCAGCTCACCGCAGAGCAGGACACAAGATGGCTACACCTTC. Residues: CASSPQSRTQDGYTF. The full variable domain, rest sourced from reference TRBV18 and TRBJ1-2, is NAGVMQNPRHLVRRRGQEARLRCSPMKGHSHVYWYRQLPEEGLKFMVYLQKENIIDESGMPKERFSAEFPKEGPSILRIQQVVRGDSAAYFCASSPQSRTQDGYTFGSGTRLTVV.

The rearrangement links TRBV7-3 to TRBJ2-7, with 9 bases lining up with TRBD1. The CDR3 is 13 residues long. Germline assignment: CDR1 SGHTA and CDR2 FQGTGA. The V and J ends lost 4 bases and 6 bases, in that order; junction bases with no gene match: 4. The chain's CDR3 is CASSWGQGSEQYF. CDR3 nucleotide sequence: TGTGCCAGCAGCTGGGGACAGGGAAGCGAGCAGTACTTC. Complete variable domain (other parts from reference TRBV7-3 and TRBJ2-7): GAGVSQTPSNKVTEKGKYVELRCDPISGHTALYWYRQSLGQGPEFLIYFQGTGAADDSGLPNDRFFAVRPEGSVSTLKIQRTERGDSAVYLCASSWGQGSEQYFGPGTRLTVT.

V and J are TRBV2 and TRBJ1-6; D not certain. CDR1 and CDR2 from the germline V gene are SNHLY and FYNNEI. V dropped 6 bases and J dropped 9 bases, with 9 bases sitting between them. This CDR3 has 12 residues. The CDR3 sequence is CASRGEGSPLHF. CDR3 DNA sequence: TGTGCCAGCAGAGGCGAGGGTTCACCCCTCCACTTT.

V is TRBV19 and J is TRBJ2-3; a weak D match, TRBD2 (6 bases). The germline V and J ends were trimmed by 3 bases and 3 bases, with 13 bases remaining between them. The CDR3 totals 15 residues. Germline V CDR1 and CDR2: LNHDA, SQIVND (reference sequence). As DNA, the CDR3 is TGTGCCAGTAGTATCGGGAACGCGGGAACAGATACGCAGTATTTT. Translating it yields CASSIGNAGTDTQYF.